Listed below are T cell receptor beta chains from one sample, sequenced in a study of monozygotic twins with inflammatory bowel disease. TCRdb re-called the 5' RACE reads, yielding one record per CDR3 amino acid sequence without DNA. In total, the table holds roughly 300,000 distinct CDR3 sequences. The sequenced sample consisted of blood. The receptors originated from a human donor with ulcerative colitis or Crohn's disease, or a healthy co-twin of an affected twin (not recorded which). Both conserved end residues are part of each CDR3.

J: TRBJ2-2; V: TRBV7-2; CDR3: CASSLRDPGELFF
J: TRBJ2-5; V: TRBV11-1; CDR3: CASSLIDWARTGSQETQYF
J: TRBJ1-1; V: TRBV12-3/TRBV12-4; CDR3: CASSWRDRGNTEAFF
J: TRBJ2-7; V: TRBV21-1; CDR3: CAGKTVRYEQYF
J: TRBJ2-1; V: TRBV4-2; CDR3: CASSQGTGSNFF
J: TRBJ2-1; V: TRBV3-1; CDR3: CASSQVQGKIF
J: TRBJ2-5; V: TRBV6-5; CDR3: CASSYLAGQETQYF
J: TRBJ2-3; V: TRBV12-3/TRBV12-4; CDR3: CASSPGDRVTEDTQYF
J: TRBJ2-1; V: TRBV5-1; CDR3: CASSPRGGGEQFF
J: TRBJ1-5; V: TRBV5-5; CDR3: CASSFHRNSNQPQHF
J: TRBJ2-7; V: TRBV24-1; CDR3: CATSDGDGFYEQYF
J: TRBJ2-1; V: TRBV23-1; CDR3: CAYPIQCERGVACEQFF
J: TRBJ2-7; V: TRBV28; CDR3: CASSRTSGEQYF
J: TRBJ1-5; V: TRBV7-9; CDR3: CASSQVSQPQHF
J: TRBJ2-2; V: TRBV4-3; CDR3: CASSQIVAGRTGELFF
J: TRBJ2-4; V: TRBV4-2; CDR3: CASSQDPKNMQYF
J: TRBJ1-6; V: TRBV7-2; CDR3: CASSSGFNSPLHF
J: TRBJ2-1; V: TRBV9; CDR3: CASSERDRQYNEQFF
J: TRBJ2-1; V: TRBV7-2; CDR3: CASRLLAGINEQFF
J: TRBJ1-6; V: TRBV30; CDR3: CAWTGQANSPLHF
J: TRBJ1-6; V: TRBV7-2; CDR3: CASSPRQANSPLHF
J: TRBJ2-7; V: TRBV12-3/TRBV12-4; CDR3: CASRPGTGGYEQYF
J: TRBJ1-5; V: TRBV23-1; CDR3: CASSQSEGEGQPQHF
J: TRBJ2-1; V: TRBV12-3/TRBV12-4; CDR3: CASSDALAGGPSGFF
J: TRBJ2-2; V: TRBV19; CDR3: CASSMPELAGDVYTGELFF
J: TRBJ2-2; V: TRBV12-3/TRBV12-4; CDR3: CASSPSPLATGELFF
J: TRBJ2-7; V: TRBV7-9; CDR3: CASSLVKGISYEQYF
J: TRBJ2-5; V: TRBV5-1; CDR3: CASSYRAGKEETQYF
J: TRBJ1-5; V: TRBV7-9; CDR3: CASSEDRVGYQPQHF
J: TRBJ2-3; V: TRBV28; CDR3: CASSLPTGASTDTQYF
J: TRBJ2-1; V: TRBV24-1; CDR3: CATSTSLAVVYNEQFF
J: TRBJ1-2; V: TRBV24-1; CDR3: CATSEVHRQSGYTF
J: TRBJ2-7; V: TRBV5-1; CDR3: CASTPGGGNYEQYF
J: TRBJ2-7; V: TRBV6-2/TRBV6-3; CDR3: CASSYDEGSSYEQYF
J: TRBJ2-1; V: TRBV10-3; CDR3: CAISEGAGRKSAEQFF
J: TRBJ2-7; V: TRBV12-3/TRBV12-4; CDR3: CASSLNGAYEQYF
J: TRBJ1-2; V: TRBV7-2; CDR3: CASSPGYYGYTF
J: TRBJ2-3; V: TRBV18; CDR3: CASSPAGARDTQYF
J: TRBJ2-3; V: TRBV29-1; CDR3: CSSKSTDTQYF
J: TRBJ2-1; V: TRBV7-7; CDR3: CASSSTVSGNEQFF
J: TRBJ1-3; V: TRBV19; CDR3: CASTTEGPLFSGNTIYF
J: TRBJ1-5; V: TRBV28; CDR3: CASSRPIRLGSNQPQHF
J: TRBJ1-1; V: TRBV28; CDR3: CANSSTDPEAFF
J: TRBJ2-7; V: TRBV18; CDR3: CASSPDRGDYEQYF
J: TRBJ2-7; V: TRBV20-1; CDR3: CSAPHTSSYEQYF
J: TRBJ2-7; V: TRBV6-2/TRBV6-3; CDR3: CASSYLSEQYF